A single T cell receptor beta chain is shown here with its context. These data belong to a study of shared clonotypes between healthy human individuals. The CDR3 is made up of 13 amino acids. Germline values: CDR1 MDHEN, CDR2 SYDVKM. The V and J ends lost 6 bases and 5 bases respectively, with 14 bases between them. In the naive CD8 group, cells lacked CD45RO and were positively selected for CCR7, so terminally differentiated effector memory CD45RA+ cells were left out. Assay used: immunoSEQ multiplex PCR; TCRdb lists only in-frame clones, some missing. Seen here are roughly 2,000,000 clones, 80% to 95% observed once, and the top ten hold roughly 1.7%.

This sequence originates from a man aged 18 to 30 in good health. Some clones in this sample may be carry-over from other donors' samples. Sequencing was performed on naive CD8+ T cells from PBMCs. The chain employs TRBV28 and TRBJ2-7; D gene unclear. CDR3 DNA sequence: TGTGCCAGCAGGTTTGTTTTAGGTGACGAGCAGTACTTC. It yields the protein CASRFVLGDEQYF.